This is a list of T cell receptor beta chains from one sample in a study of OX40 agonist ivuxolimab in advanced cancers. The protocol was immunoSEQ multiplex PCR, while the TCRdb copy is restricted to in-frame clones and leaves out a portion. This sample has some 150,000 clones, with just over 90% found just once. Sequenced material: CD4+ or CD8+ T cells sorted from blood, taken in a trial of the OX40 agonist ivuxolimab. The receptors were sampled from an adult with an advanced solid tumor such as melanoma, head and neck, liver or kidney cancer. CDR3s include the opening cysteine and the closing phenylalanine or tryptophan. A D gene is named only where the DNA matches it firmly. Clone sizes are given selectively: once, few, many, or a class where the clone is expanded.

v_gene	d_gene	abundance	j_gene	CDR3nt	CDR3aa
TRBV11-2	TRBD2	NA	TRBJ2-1	TGTGCCAGCAGCTTATCTTCTAGCGGGACCTTCTTC	CASSLSSSGTFF
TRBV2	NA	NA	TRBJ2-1	TGTGCCAGCAGTCCCTCGAGACTGGGGAACAATGAGCAGTTCTTC	CASSPSRLGNNEQFF
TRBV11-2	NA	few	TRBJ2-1	TGTGCCAGCAGCCTTTGGGGCAGGGGCTCCTACAATGAGCAGTTCTTC	CASSLWGRGSYNEQFF
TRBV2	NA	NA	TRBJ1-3	TGTGCCAGCGTGGGGGGGATTAACTCTTACACCATATATTTT	CASVGGINSYTIYF
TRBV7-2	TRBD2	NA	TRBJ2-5	TGTGCCAGCAGTAATGGCCCGGCAGGGAGGGAAGAGACCCAGTACTTC	CASSNGPAGREETQYF
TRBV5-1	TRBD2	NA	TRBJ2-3	TGCGCCAGCAGGGGGACCGGGACTAGCAGTGGGACGCAGTATTTT	CASRGTGTSSGTQYF
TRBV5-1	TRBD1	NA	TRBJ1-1	TGCGCCAGCAGCCTGGACAGGGCAGACACTGAAGCTTTCTTT	CASSLDRADTEAFF
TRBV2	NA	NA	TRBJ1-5	TGTGCCAGCAGTGTTTCAGGGCGGAATCAGCCCCAGCATTTT	CASSVSGRNQPQHF
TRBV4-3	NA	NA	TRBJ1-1	TGCGCCAGCAGCCCAGGAGGGGGGAACACTGAAGCTTTCTTT	CASSPGGGNTEAFF
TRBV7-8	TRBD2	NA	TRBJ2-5	TGTGCCAGCAGCTTATCTACTAGCGGGACAGAGACCCAGTACTTC	CASSLSTSGTETQYF
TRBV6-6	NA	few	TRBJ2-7	TGTGCCAGCAGCCAGGCCACTTACGAGCAGTACTTC	CASSQATYEQYF
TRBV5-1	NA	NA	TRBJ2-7	TGCGCCAGCAGCTTGGAAGGGACGGCCTACGAGCAGTACTTC	CASSLEGTAYEQYF
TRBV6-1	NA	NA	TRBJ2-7	TGTGCCAGCGAAAGGGAAGTCACTCACTACGAGCAGTACTTC	CASEREVTHYEQYF
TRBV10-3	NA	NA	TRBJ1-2	TGTGCCATCAGGACGGCCGGGACCCCGCTACATGGCTACACCTTC	CAIRTAGTPLHGYTF
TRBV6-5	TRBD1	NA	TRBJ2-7	TGTGCCAGCAGTACGGACAGGGCTTACGAGCAGTACTTC	CASSTDRAYEQYF
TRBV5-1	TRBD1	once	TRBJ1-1	TGCGCCAGCAGCCGCGCGGGGACAGGGGGCACTGAAGCTTTCTTT	CASSRAGTGGTEAFF
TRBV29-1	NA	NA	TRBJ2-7	TGCAGCGTTGATTACGGAACCCCCTCTTACGAGCAGTACTTC	CSVDYGTPSYEQYF
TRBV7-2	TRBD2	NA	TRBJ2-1	TGTGCCAGCAGCTTAATTGGCGGGAGGGCCGGGGGTGAGCAGTTCTTC	CASSLIGGRAGGEQFF
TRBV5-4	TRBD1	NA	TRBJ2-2	TGTGCCAGCAGCCAAGGACAGGGGGCCACTAGCGGGCACGGGGAGCTGTTTTTT	CASSQGQGATSGHGELFF
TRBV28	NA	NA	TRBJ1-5	TGTGCCAGCAGGAGTTGGACTGTAGGCAATCAGCCCCAGCATTTT	CASRSWTVGNQPQHF
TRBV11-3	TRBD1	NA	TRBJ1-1	TGTGCCAGCAGCTCAACGGACAGGTCCACTGAAGCTTTCTTT	CASSSTDRSTEAFF
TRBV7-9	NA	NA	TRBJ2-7	TGTGCCAGCAGCTTCAATGCTGGCTCCTACGAGCAGTACTTC	CASSFNAGSYEQYF
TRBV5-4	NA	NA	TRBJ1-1	TGTGCCAGCTCCATCGATCCGGGGGGAACCACTGAAGCTTTCTTT	CASSIDPGGTTEAFF
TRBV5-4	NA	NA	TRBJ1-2	TGTGCCAGCAGCTTGGTTCCCGCTTGGGATGGCTACACCTTC	CASSLVPAWDGYTF
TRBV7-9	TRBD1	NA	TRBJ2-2	TGTGCCAGCAACCCCCGGACAGGGGAGACCACCGGGGAGCTGTTTTTT	CASNPRTGETTGELFF
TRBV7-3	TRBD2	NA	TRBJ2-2	TGTGCCAGCAGCCCCACTCCCGGGGACCGGGACTACAACACCGGGGAGCTGTTTTTT	CASSPTPGDRDYNTGELFF